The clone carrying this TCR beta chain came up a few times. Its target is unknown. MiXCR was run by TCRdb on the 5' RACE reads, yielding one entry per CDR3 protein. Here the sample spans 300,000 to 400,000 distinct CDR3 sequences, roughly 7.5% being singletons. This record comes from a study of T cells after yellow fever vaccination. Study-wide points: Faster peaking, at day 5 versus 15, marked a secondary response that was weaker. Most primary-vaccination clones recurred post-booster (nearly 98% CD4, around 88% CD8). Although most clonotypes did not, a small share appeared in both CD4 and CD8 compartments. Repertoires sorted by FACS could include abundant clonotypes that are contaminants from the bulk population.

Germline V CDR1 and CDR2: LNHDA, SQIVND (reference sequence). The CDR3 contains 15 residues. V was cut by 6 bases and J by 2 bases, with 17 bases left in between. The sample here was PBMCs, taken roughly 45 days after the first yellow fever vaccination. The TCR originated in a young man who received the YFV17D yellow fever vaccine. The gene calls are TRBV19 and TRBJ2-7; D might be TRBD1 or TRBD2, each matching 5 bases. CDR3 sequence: CASRYGTVQTYEQYV. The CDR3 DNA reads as TGTGCCAGTAGATACGGGACGGTCCAGACCTACGAGCAGTACGTC.